The entry below gives a single T cell receptor beta chain sequence along with its context. Its antigen is as yet unknown. Use of 60 Vbeta and 13 Jbeta primers characterized the PCR. Data came from immunoSEQ multiplex PCR; TCRdb stores just in-frame clones and leaves some out. The sample yields approximately 140,000 clones, roughly four fifths seen once. The data are from a study of cytomegalovirus exposure and HLA in healthy donors. Study-wide points: Association of a missense DCLRE1C variant with TCR beta V- and J-gene trimming was reported in a later analysis. The authors enumerated over 150 TCR beta chains as linked to cytomegalovirus. Accurate prediction of HLA-A and HLA-B alleles (for most subjects) was reportedly achieved from TCR beta sequences.

There were likely unrecorded immune exposures, though donors were nominally healthy when sampled. The specimen was PBMCs. The receptor's source is a man aged 18-30 years in good health and CMV-seropositive.

The CDR3 DNA reads as TGTGCCAGCAGTCCAGTAAGACACCCCAACTATGGCTACACCTTC. Protein: CASSPVRHPNYGYTF. This chain joins TRBV27 and TRBJ1-2; D gene uncertain. Trimming pared 5 bases from V and 2 bases from J, leaving 15 bases between. Looked up from germline, CDR1 is MNHEY and CDR2 is SMNVEV (reference sequence). CDR3 length: 15 residues.